This T cell receptor beta chain was identified during a study of CD8 T cells in ankylosing spondylitis. Regarding the study as a whole: A motif in TCR beta, a set of about eight highly homologous variants, appeared characteristic of ankylosing spondylitis blood.

With regard to this clonotype: Its antigen is as yet unknown.

Each TCR beta library was made by quantitative 5'-RACE that incorporated molecular barcodes. TCRdb passed the 5' RACE reads through MiXCR, listing each CDR3 protein once. The table lists about 440,000 distinct CDR3 sequences, 17% of them singletons. V dropped 1 base and J dropped 5 bases, with 20 bases sitting between them. The CDR3 is made up of 17 amino acids. In germline, CDR1 is LGHNA, CDR2 YSLEER. This clonotype originated in a male donor with ankylosing spondylitis. The chain employs TRBV4-3 and TRBJ2-5, with D possibly TRBD2 on 5 matching bases. What was sequenced was blood, either unsorted or a sorted T cell fraction (not recorded which). CDR3: CASSQVGSSGAGETQYF. CDR3 DNA sequence: TGCGCCAGCAGCCAAGTAGGGTCCAGCGGAGCTGGGGAGACCCAGTACTTC.